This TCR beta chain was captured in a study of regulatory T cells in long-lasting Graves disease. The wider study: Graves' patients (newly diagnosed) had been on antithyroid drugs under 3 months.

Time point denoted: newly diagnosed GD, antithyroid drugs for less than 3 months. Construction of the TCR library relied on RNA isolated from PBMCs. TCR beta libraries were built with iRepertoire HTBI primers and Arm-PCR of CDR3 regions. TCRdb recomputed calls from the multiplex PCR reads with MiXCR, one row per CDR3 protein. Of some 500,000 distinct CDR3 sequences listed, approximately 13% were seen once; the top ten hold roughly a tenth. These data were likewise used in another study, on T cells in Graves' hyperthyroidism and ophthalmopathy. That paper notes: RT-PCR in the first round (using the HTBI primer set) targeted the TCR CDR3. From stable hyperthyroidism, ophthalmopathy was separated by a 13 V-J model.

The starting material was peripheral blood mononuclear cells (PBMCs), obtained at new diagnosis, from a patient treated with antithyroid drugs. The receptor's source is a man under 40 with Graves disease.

CDR3 in DNA: TGTGCCAGCACGGAGGGAACTGAAGCTTTCTTT. This sequence encodes CASTEGTEAFF. The rearrangement joins TRBV25-1 to TRBJ1-1, with unresolved D. Germline-derived CDR1 and CDR2 are MGHDK and SYGVNS. This CDR3 is built from 11 residues. V was clipped by 7 bases and J by 5 bases, with 8 bases between them.